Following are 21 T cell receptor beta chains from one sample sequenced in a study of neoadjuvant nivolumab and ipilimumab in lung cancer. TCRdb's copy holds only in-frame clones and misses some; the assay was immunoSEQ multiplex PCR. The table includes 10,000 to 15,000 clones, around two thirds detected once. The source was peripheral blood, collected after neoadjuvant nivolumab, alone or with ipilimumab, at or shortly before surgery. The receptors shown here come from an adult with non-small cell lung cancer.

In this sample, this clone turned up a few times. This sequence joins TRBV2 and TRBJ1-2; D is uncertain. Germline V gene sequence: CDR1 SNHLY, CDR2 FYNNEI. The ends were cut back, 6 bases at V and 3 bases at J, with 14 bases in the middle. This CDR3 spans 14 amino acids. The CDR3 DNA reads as TGTGCCAGCAGCCCTACGTCAGGTTACTATGGCTACACCTTC. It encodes CASSPTSGYYGYTF.

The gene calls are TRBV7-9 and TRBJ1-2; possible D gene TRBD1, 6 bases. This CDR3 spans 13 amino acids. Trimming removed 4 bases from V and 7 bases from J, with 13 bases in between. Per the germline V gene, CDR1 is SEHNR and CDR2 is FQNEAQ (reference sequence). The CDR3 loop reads CASSSLTRGGYTF. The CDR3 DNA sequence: TGTGCCAGCAGCTCTCTTACCAGGGGTGGCTACACCTTC.

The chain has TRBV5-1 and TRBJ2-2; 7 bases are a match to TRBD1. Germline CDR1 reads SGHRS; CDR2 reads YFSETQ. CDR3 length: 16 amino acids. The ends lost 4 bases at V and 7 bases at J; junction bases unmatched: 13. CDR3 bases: TGCGCCAGCAGCAACGCCCAACAGGGGCTCGGCGGGGAGCTGTTTTTT. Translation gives CASSNAQQGLGGELFF.

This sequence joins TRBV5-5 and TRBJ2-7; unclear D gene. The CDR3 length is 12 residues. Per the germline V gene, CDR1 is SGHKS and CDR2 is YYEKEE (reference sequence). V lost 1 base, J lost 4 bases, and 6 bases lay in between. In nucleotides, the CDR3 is TGTGCCAGCAGCTTGTATAGGTACGAGCAGTACTTC. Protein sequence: CASSLYRYEQYF.

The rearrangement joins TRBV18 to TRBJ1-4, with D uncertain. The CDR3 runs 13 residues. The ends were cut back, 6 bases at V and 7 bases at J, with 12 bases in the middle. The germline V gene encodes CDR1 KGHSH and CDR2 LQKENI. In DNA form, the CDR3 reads TGTGCCAGCTCCCCGACTGATGGTGAAAAACTGTTTTTT. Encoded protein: CASSPTDGEKLFF.

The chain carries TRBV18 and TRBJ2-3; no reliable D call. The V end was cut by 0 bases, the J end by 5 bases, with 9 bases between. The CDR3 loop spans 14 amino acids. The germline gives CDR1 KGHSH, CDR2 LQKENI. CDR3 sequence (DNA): TGTGCCAGCTCACCACCGAAGGGCGGAGATACGCAGTATTTT. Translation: CASSPPKGGDTQYF.

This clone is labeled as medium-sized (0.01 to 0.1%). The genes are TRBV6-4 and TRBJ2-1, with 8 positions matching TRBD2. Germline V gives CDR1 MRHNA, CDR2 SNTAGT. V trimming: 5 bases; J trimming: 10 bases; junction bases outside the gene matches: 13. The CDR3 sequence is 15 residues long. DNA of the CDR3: TGTGCCAGCAGTCCCTCGGGAGCGGGAGCGGGGGAGCAGTTCTTC. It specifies CASSPSGAGAGEQFF.

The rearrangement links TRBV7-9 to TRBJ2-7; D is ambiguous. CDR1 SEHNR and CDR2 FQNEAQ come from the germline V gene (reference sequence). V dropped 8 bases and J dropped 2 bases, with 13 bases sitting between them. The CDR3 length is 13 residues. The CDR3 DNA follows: TGTGCCAGCTCTTCGATAGCCGCCTACGAGCAGTACTTC. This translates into CASSSIAAYEQYF.

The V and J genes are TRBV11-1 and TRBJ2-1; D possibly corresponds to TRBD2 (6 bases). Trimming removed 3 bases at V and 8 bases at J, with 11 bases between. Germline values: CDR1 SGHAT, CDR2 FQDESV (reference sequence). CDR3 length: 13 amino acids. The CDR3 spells CASSFWEVDEQFF. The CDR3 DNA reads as TGTGCCAGCAGCTTCTGGGAGGTCGATGAGCAGTTCTTC.

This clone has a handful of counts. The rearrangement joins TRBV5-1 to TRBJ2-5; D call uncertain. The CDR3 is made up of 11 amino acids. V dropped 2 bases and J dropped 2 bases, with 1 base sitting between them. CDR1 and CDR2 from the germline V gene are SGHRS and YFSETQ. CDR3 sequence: CASSFQETQYF. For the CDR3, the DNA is TGCGCCAGCAGCTTTCAAGAGACCCAGTACTTC.

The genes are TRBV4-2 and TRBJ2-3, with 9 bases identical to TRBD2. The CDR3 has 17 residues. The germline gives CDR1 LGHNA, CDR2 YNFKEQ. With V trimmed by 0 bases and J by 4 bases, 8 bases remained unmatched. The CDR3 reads CASSQEVIAGVADTQYF. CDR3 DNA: TGTGCCAGCAGCCAAGAGGTGATAGCGGGAGTGGCAGATACGCAGTATTTT.

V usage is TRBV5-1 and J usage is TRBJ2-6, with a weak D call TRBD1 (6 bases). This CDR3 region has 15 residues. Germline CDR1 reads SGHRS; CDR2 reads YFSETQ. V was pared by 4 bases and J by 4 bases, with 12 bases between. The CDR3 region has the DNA TGCGCCAGCAGCATGGACAGCTCCGGGGCCAACGTCCTGACTTTC. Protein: CASSMDSSGANVLTF.

In nucleotides, the CDR3 is TGTGCCAGCAGCGCCGAGGGGAATACTAATGAAAAACTGTTTTTT. This translates into CASSAEGNTNEKLFF. The chain joins TRBV9 to TRBJ1-4; perhaps TRBD1 as D (5 bases). This CDR3 comprises 15 residues. The ends were cut back, 3 bases at V and 2 bases at J, with 11 bases in the middle. Germline CDR1 is SGDLS and CDR2 is YYNGEE.

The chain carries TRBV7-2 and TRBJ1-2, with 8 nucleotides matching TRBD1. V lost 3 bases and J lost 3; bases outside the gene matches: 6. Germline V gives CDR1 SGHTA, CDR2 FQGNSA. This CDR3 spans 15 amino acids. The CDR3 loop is CASSFGQGGDYGYTF. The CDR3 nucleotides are TGTGCCAGCAGCTTCGGACAGGGCGGGGACTATGGCTACACCTTC.

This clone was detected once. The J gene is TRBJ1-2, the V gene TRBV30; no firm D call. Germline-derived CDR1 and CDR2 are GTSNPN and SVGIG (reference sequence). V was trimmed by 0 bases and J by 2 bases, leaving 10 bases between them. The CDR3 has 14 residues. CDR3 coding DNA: TGTGCCTGGAGTGTTCGGATCTCCAACTATGGCTACACCTTC. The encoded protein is CAWSVRISNYGYTF.

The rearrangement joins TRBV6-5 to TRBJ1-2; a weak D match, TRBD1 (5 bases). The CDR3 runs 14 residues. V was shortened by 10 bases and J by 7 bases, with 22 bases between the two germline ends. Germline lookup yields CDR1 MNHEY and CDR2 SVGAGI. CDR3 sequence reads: CATSMGQGAGGYTF. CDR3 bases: TGTGCCACCTCCATGGGGCAAGGGGCGGGTGGCTACACCTTC.

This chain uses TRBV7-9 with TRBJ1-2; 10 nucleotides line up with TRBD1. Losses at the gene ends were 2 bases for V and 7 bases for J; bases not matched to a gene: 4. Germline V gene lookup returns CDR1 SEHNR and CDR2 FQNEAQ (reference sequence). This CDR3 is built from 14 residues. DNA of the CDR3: TGTGCCAGCAGCTTATCGACAGGGGGCCGTGGCTACACCTTC. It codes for CASSLSTGGRGYTF.

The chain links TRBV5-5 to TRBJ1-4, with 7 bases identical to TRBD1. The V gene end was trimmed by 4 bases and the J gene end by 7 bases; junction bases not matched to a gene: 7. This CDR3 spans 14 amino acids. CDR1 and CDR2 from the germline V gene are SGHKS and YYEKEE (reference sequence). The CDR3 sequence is CASSTEQGSEKLFF. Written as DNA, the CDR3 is TGTGCCAGCAGCACAGAACAGGGGAGTGAAAAACTGTTTTTT.

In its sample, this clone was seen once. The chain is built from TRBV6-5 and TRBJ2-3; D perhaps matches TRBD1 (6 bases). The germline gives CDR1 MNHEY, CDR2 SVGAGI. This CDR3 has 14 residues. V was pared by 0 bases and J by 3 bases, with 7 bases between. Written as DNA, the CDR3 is TGTGCCAGCAGTTACTCCCAGGGGACAGATACGCAGTATTTT. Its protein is CASSYSQGTDTQYF.

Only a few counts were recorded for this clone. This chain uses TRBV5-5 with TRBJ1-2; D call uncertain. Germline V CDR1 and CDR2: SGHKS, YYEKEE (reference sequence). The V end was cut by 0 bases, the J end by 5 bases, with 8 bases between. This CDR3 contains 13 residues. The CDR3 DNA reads TGTGCCAGCAGCTTGGATGGCACATATGGCTACACCTTC. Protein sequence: CASSLDGTYGYTF.

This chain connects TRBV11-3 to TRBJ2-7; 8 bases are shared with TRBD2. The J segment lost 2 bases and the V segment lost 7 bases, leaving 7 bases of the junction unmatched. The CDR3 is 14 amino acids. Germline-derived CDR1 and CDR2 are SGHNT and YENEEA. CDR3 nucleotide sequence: TGTGCCAGCACCTTTACTAGCGGAACCTACGAGCAGTACTTC. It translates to CASTFTSGTYEQYF.